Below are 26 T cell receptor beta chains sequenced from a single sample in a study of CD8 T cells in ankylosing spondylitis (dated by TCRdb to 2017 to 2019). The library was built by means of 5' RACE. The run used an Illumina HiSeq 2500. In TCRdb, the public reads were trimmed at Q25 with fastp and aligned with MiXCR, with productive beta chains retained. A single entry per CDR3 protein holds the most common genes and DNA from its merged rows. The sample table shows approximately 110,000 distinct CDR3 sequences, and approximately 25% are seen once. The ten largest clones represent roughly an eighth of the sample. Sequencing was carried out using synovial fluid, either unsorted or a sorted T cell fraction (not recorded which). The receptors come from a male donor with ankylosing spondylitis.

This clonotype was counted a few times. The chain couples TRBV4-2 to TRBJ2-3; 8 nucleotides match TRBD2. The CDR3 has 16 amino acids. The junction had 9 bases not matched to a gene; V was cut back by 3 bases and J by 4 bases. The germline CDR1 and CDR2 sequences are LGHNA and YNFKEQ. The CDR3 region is CASSQRLAFRPDTQYF. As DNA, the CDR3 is TGTGCCAGCAGCCAGCGACTAGCGTTTCGGCCAGATACGCAGTATTTT.

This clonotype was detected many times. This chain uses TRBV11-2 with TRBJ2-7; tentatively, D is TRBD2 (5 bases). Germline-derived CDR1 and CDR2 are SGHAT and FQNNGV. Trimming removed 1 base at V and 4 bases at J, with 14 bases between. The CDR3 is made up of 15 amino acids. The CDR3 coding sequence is TGTGCCAGCAGCTTAGCGGTCGCTAGCCTATACGAGCAGTACTTC. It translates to CASSLAVASLYEQYF.

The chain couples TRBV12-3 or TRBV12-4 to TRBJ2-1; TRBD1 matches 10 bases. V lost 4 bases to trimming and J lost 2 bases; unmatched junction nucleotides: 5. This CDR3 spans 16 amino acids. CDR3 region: CASSWGQGRPYNEQFF. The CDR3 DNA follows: TGTGCCAGCAGTTGGGGACAGGGGCGACCCTACAATGAGCAGTTCTTC.

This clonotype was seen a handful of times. The DNA of the CDR3 is TGCAGTGCTAGAGATTTAAGGTTTCCGGCGGGAGCGGTCGGGGAGCTGTTTTTT. Its translation: CSARDLRFPAGAVGELFF. V is TRBV20-1 and J is TRBJ2-2; the match to TRBD2 covers 7 bases. The J segment lost 7 bases and the V segment lost 0 bases, leaving 17 bases of the junction unmatched. This CDR3 contains 18 residues. CDR1 and CDR2 (germline): DFQATT, SNEGSKA (reference sequence).

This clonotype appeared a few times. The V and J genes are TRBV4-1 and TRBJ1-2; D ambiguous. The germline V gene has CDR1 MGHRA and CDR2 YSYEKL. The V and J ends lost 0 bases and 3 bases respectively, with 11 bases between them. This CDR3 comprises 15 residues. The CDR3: CASSQELSLYYGYTF. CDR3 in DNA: TGCGCCAGCAGCCAAGAACTCAGCCTTTACTATGGCTACACCTTC.

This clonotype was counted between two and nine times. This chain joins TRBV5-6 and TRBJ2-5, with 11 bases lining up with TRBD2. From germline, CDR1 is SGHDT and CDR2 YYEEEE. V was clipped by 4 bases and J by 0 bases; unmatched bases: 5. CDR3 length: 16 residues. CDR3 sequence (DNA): TGTGCCAGCAGCGCGGGACTAGCGGTGTACCAAGAGACCCAGTACTTC. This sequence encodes CASSAGLAVYQETQYF.

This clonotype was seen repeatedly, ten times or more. CDR3 region: CATLKAASGQGRNEQFF. The CDR3 bases are TGTGCCACCCTAAAGGCTGCCTCGGGACAGGGGAGGAATGAGCAGTTCTTC. This sequence joins TRBV7-9 and TRBJ2-1, with 10 bases identical to TRBD1. Per the germline V gene, CDR1 is SEHNR and CDR2 is FQNEAQ (reference sequence). The CDR3 is made up of 17 amino acids. Unmatched junction bases numbered 19, after V lost 10 bases and J lost 7 bases.

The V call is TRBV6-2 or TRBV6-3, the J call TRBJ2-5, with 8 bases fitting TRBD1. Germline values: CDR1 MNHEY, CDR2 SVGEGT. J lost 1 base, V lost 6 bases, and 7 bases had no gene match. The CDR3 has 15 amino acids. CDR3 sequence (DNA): TGTGCCAGCAGAGAACAGGGGGTAGGCCAAGAGACCCAGTACTTC. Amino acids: CASREQGVGQETQYF.

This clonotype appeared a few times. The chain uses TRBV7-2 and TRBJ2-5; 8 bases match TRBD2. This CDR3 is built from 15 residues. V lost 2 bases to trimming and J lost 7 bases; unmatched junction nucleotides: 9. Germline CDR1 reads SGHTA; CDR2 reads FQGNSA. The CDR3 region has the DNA TGTGCCAGCAGCTTAAGGACTAGCCTCAGAGGGACCCAGTACTTC. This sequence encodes CASSLRTSLRGTQYF.

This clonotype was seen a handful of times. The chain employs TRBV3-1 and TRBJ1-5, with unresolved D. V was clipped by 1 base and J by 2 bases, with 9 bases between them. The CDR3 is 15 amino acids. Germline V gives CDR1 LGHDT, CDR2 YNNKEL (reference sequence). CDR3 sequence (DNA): TGTGCCAGCAGCCAAGGGAACCATGGCAATCAGCCCCAGCATTTT. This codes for CASSQGNHGNQPQHF.

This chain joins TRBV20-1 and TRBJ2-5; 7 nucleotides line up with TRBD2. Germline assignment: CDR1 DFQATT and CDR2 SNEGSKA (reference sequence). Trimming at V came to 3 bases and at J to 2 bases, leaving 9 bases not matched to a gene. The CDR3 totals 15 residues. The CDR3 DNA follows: TGCAGTGCTAGTATGAGGGAGGGCCTTCAAGAGACCCAGTACTTC. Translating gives CSASMREGLQETQYF.

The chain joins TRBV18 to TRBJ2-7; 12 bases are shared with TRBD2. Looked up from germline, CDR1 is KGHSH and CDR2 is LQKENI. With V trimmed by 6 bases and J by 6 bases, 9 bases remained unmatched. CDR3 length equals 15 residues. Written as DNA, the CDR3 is TGTGCCAGCTCCCCGACTAGCGGGGGCGGCGGCGAGCAGTACTTC. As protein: CASSPTSGGGGEQYF.

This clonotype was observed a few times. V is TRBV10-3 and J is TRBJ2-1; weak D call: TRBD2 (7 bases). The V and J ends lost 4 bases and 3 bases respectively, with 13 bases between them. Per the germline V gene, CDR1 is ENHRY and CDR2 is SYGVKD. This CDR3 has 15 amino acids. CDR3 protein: CAISGGGGDYNEQFF. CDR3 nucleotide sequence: TGTGCCATCAGTGGGGGGGGCGGGGACTACAATGAGCAGTTCTTC.

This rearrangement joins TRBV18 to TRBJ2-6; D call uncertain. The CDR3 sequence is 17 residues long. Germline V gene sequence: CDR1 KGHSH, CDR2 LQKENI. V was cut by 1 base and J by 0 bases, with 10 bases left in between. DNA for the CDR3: TGTGCCAGCTCACCACGTCAGGAGTACTCTGGGGCCAACGTCCTGACTTTC. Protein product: CASSPRQEYSGANVLTF.

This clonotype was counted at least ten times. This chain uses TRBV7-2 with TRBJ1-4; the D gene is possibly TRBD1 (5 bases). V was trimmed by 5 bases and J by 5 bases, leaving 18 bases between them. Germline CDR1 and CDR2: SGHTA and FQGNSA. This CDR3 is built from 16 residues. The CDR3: CASSGDSDLKNEKLFF. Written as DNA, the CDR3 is TGTGCCAGCAGCGGTGACAGTGACCTGAAAAATGAAAAACTGTTTTTT.

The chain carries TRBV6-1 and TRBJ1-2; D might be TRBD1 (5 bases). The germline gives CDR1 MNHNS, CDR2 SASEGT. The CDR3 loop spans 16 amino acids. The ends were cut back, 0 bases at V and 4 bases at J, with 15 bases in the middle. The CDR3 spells CASSEAQVRAGYGYTF. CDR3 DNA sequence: TGTGCCAGCAGTGAAGCGCAGGTCAGGGCGGGCTATGGCTACACCTTC.

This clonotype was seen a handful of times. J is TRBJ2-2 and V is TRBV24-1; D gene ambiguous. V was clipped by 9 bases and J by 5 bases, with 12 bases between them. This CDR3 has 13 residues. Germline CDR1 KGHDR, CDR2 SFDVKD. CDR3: CATCGPQTGELFF. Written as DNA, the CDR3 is TGTGCCACCTGCGGACCCCAAACCGGGGAGCTGTTTTTT.

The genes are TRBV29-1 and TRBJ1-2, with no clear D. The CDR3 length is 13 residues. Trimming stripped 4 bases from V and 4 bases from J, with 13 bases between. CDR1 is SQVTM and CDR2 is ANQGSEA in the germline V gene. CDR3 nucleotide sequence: TGCAGCGTTGTAGACGGAAATAGCTATGGCTACACCTTC. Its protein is CSVVDGNSYGYTF.

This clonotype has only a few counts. The CDR3 region has the DNA TGTGCCAGTAGTGCCAGGGGAAGGAGCCAAGAGACCCAGTACTTC. This encodes CASSARGRSQETQYF. This chain connects TRBV19 to TRBJ2-5, with D possibly matching TRBD1 (6 bases). Germline CDR1 is LNHDA and CDR2 is SQIVND (reference sequence). Trimming removed 5 bases from V and 1 base from J, with 14 bases in between. The CDR3 covers 15 residues.

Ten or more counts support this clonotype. The CDR3 is CASSLSGLVSNEQFF. Written as DNA, the CDR3 is TGTGCCAGCAGCTTATCGGGACTAGTGTCCAATGAGCAGTTCTTC. This chain uses TRBV2 with TRBJ2-1, with TRBD2 matching over 8 bases. Germline V gives CDR1 SNHLY, CDR2 FYNNEI. This CDR3 spans 15 amino acids. V was clipped by 6 bases and J by 6 bases; unmatched bases: 10.

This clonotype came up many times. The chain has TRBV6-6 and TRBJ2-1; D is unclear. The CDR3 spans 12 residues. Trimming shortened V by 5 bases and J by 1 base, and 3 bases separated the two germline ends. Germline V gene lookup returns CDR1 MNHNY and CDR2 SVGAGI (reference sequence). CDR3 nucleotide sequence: TGTGCCAGCAGTCGATCCTACAATGAGCAGTTCTTC. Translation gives CASSRSYNEQFF.

The CDR3 protein is CSARVGNYGYTF. CDR3 coding DNA: TGCAGTGCTAGAGTAGGAAACTATGGCTACACCTTC. The V and J genes are TRBV20-1 and TRBJ1-2; D is unresolved. This CDR3 contains 12 residues. Germline loops: CDR1 DFQATT, CDR2 SNEGSKA (reference sequence). V shed 1 base and J shed 2 bases, with 5 bases lying between them.

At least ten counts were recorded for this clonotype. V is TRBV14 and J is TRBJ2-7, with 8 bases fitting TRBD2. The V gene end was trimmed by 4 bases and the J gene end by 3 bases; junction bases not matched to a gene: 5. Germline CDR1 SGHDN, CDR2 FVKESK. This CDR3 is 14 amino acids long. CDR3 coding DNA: TGTGCCAGCAGCCGAGCGGGAGAAGTCTACGAGCAGTACTTC. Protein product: CASSRAGEVYEQYF.

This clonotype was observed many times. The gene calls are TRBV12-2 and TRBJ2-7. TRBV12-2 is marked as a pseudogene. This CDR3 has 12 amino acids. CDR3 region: CASRLESYEQYV. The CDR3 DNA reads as TGTGCAAGTCGCTTAGAATCCTACGAGCAGTACGTC.

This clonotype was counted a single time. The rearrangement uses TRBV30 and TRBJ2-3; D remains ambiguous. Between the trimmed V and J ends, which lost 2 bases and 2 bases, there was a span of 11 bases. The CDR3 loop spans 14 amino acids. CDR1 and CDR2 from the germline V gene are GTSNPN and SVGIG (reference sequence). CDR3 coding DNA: TGTGCCTGGAGTAGATCACAGTTCACAGATACGCAGTATTTT. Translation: CAWSRSQFTDTQYF.

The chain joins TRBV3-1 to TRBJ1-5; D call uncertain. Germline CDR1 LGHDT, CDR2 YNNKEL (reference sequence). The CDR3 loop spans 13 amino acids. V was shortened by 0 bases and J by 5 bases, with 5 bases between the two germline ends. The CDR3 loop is CASSQDLDQPQHF. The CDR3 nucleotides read TGTGCCAGCAGCCAAGATCTTGATCAGCCCCAGCATTTT.